This entry lists 15 T cell receptor beta chains sequenced from one sample in a study of cytomegalovirus exposure and HLA in healthy donors. Sequencing was performed with immunoSEQ multiplex PCR; in TCRdb, only in-frame clones are kept and a portion is missing. The top ten clones hold roughly 2% of a sample with 100,000 to 150,000 clones, 89% of them seen once. The sample taken for sequencing was PBMCs. The origin of the receptors is a young woman in good health and CMV-seronegative.

The chain is built from TRBV30 and TRBJ1-2; 8 nucleotides align to TRBD1. The V gene's germline CDR1 is GTSNPN and CDR2 SVGIG (reference sequence). CDR3 size: 17 residues. The V gene end was trimmed by 3 bases and the J gene end by 2 bases; junction bases not matched to a gene: 14. The CDR3 protein is CAWRESGTGVINYGYTF. CDR3 DNA: TGTGCCTGGAGGGAATCCGGGACAGGAGTTATCAACTATGGCTACACCTTC. The complete variable domain, with remaining parts taken from reference TRBV30 and TRBJ1-2, reads SQTIHQWPATLVQPVGSPLSLECTVEGTSNPNLYWYRQAAGRGLQLLFYSVGIGQISSEVPQNLSASRPQDRQFILSSKKLLLSDSGFYLCAWRESGTGVINYGYTFGSGTRLTVV.

The chain combines TRBV9 with TRBJ1-1; a weak D match, TRBD1 (5 bases). Germline V gene lookup returns CDR1 SGDLS and CDR2 YYNGEE. The V end lost 4 bases, the J end lost 1 base, and 20 bases lay between the germline ends. CDR3 length: 17 amino acids. Here the CDR3 reads CASSPRGGAIGNTEAFF. CDR3 DNA: TGTGCCAGCAGCCCCCGTGGAGGGGCCATAGGGAACACTGAAGCTTTCTTT. The full variable domain, completed using reference TRBV9 and TRBJ1-1, is DSGVTQTPKHLITATGQRVTLRCSPRSGDLSVYWYQQSLDQGLQFLIQYYNGEERAKGNILERFSAQQFPDLHSELNLSSLELGDSALYFCASSPRGGAIGNTEAFFGQGTRLTVV.

This clone occurred once. The chain carries TRBV7-8 and TRBJ2-5, with TRBD1 identical over 7 bases. V lost 5 bases to trimming and J lost 4 bases; unmatched junction nucleotides: 4. The CDR3 is 13 residues long. In germline, CDR1 is SGHVS, CDR2 FQNEAQ. The CDR3 sequence is CASSIDRAETQYF. For the CDR3, the DNA is TGTGCCAGCAGCATCGACAGGGCAGAGACCCAGTACTTC.

V gene TRBV7-2 combines with J gene TRBJ2-3, with TRBD2 matching 9 bases. The CDR3 length is 19 residues. Per the germline V gene, CDR1 is SGHTA and CDR2 is FQGNSA. V was pared by 4 bases and J by 0 bases, with 14 bases of the junction left unmatched. Here the CDR3 reads CASSSSLAGPLASTDTQYF. The CDR3 coding sequence is TGTGCCAGCAGCTCCTCCCTAGCGGGGCCCCTCGCTAGCACAGATACGCAGTATTTT.

The chain links TRBV5-1 to TRBJ2-7, with a weak D call TRBD1 (6 bases). This CDR3 spans 15 amino acids. Germline CDR1 and CDR2: SGHRS and YFSETQ. V lost 4 bases to trimming and J lost 0 bases, with 14 bases between them. In nucleotides, the CDR3 is TGCGCCAGCAGCCCATATGACAGGAGCTCCTACGAGCAGTACTTC. Translated: CASSPYDRSSYEQYF.

V usage is TRBV27 and J usage is TRBJ2-7; 9 nucleotides line up with TRBD2. Per the germline V gene, CDR1 is MNHEY and CDR2 is SMNVEV (reference sequence). With V trimmed by 6 bases and J by 7 bases, 10 bases remained unmatched. CDR3 size: 14 residues. The CDR3 reads CASRQLAGVWEQYF. For the CDR3, the DNA is TGTGCCAGCAGACAATTAGCGGGAGTCTGGGAGCAGTACTTC.

The chain employs TRBV18 and TRBJ2-7; a possible D gene is TRBD2 (6 bases). The CDR3 covers 15 residues. Per germline, CDR1 KGHSH and CDR2 LQKENI. V gave up 0 bases and J gave up 3 bases, with 12 bases separating them. The CDR3 sequence: CASSPPAGKHYEQYF. The CDR3, as DNA: TGTGCCAGCTCACCACCCGCGGGGAAACACTACGAGCAGTACTTC.

V gene TRBV30 combines with J gene TRBJ2-7; D may be TRBD2 (6 bases). V shed 5 bases and J shed 6 bases, with 17 bases lying between them. Germline values: CDR1 GTSNPN, CDR2 SVGIG (reference sequence). The CDR3 has 13 amino acids. The CDR3 sequence: CAWARTTAGEQYF. CDR3 bases: TGTGCCTGGGCCCGGACTACAGCCGGCGAGCAGTACTTC.

The gene calls are TRBV2 and TRBJ2-5; 9 bases fit TRBD2. The trim removed 2 bases at V and 7 bases at J, leaving 5 bases unmatched. Germline V CDR1 and CDR2: SNHLY, FYNNEI. This CDR3 contains 14 residues. CDR3 residues: CASSERGSGRTQYF. CDR3 DNA sequence: TGTGCCAGCAGTGAACGTGGTAGCGGGAGGACCCAGTACTTC.

The genes are TRBV28 and TRBJ2-5; possible D gene TRBD1, 6 bases. Germline assignment: CDR1 MDHEN and CDR2 SYDVKM. Trimming took off 6 bases at V and 4 bases at J, with 15 bases between the two ends. CDR3 length: 14 residues. The CDR3 protein is CASSQVGGRETQYF. CDR3 DNA sequence: TGTGCCAGCAGCCAAGTTGGGGGCAGAGAGACCCAGTACTTC.

The genes are TRBV4-1 and TRBJ2-7, with TRBD2 identical over 7 bases. Per the germline V gene, CDR1 is MGHRA and CDR2 is YSYEKL. The V segment lost 4 bases and the J segment 3 bases; nucleotides outside the gene matches: 12. CDR3 length equals 16 residues. The DNA of the CDR3 is TGCGCCAGCAGCCGGGGGGGAGGAGCTAAGATCTACGAGCAGTACTTC. Encoded protein: CASSRGGGAKIYEQYF.

The V call is TRBV19, the J call TRBJ2-5; perhaps TRBD2 as D (6 bases). The length of the CDR3 is 15 residues. V shed 3 bases and J shed 5 bases, with 16 bases lying between them. Germline V CDR1 and CDR2: LNHDA, SQIVND (reference sequence). The CDR3 sequence is CASSIRGRSGETQYF. The CDR3 DNA reads TGTGCCAGTAGTATTCGGGGGAGATCGGGGGAGACCCAGTACTTC.

The chain uses TRBV5-1 and TRBJ2-3; 14 bases line up with TRBD2. The germline gives CDR1 SGHRS, CDR2 YFSETQ. The CDR3 length is 17 residues. The V gene end was trimmed by 4 bases and the J gene end by 6 bases; junction bases not matched to a gene: 10. The CDR3 region is CASSAGRTSGRSDTQYF. The CDR3 bases are TGCGCCAGCAGCGCAGGACGGACTAGCGGGAGGTCCGATACGCAGTATTTT.

The CDR3 loop is CALGREGTDTQYF. DNA of the CDR3: TGTGCCCTTGGGCGGGAGGGCACAGATACGCAGTATTTT. The chain joins TRBV6-5 to TRBJ2-3; 8 bases agree with TRBD2. Unmatched junction bases numbered 5, after V lost 11 bases and J lost 1 base. The CDR3 length is 13 residues. Germline V gives CDR1 MNHEY, CDR2 SVGAGI.

The J gene is TRBJ2-7, the V gene TRBV11-2; a possible D gene is TRBD2 (6 bases). Trimming pared 0 bases from V and 5 bases from J, leaving 14 bases between. This CDR3 has 15 amino acids. CDR1 and CDR2 from the germline V gene are SGHAT and FQNNGV. For the CDR3, the DNA is TGTGCCAGCAGCTTAGAGGCGGGGTCCGCGCACGAGCAGTACTTC. It encodes CASSLEAGSAHEQYF. Drawing the rest from reference TRBV11-2 and TRBJ2-7, the complete variable domain is EAGVAQSPRYKIIEKRQSVAFWCNPISGHATLYWYQQILGQGPKLLIQFQNNGVVDDSQLPKDRFSAERLKGVDSTLKIQPAKLEDSAVYLCASSLEAGSAHEQYFGPGTRLTVT.